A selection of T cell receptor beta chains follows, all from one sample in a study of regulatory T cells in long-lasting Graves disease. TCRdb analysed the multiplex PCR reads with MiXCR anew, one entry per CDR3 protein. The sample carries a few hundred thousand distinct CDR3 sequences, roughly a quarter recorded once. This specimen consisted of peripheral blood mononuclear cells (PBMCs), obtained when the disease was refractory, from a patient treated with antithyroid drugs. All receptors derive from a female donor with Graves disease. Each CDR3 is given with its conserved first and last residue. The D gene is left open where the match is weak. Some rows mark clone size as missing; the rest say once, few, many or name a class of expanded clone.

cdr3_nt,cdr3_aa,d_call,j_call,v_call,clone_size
TGTGCCAGCAGTGACTCGAGGTCGGGCACAGATACGCAGTATTTT,CASSDSRSGTDTQYF,-,TRBJ2-3,TRBV6-4,-
TGTGCCAGCAGTTTAGCGGGAGATACCCACGAGCAGTACTTC,CASSLAGDTHEQYF,TRBD2,TRBJ2-7,TRBV27,-
TGTGCCAGCAGTTACGGCGGAGTTCCTGCTAACTATGGCTACACCTTC,CASSYGGVPANYGYTF,-,TRBJ1-2,TRBV6-2/TRBV6-3,few
TGTGCCAGCAGTTTAAAAGCGGGAATATCTGATACGCAGTATTTT,CASSLKAGISDTQYF,TRBD2,TRBJ2-3,TRBV28,-
TGTGCCACCAGTAAGGGACAGGGCTTGGCTCAGCCCCAGCATTTT,CATSKGQGLAQPQHF,TRBD1,TRBJ1-5,TRBV24-1,-
TGTGCCAGCAGCAAAGGACAGGGGGAAAATCAGCCCCAGCATTTT,CASSKGQGENQPQHF,TRBD1,TRBJ1-5,TRBV7-8,many
TGCGCCAGCAGCTTCTACGACAGCAAGTACTCTGGAAACACCATATATTTT,CASSFYDSKYSGNTIYF,-,TRBJ1-3,TRBV5-1,few
TGTGCCAGCAGTCTAGAAAAAGGCAATCAGCCCCAGCATTTT,CASSLEKGNQPQHF,-,TRBJ1-5,TRBV2,few
TGTGCCAGCAGCTTACAGCCTTCAACTAATGAAAAACTGTTTTTT,CASSLQPSTNEKLFF,-,TRBJ1-4,TRBV11-2,few
TGTGCCAGCAATTCGCAGTCGATGGGCGCTGAAGCTTTCTTT,CASNSQSMGAEAFF,-,TRBJ1-1,TRBV25-1,-
TGTGCCAGCAGAACGGGGACGACCCGCTACGAGCAATACTTC,CASRTGTTRYEQYF,-,TRBJ2-7,TRBV6-1,-
TGTGCCAGCAGCTCGGGACAGTCCGGTGAGACCCAGTACTTC,CASSSGQSGETQYF,TRBD1,TRBJ2-5,TRBV7-9,-
TGTGCCAGCAGTTTACTTCGATCCACAGATACGCAGTATTTT,CASSLLRSTDTQYF,-,TRBJ2-3,TRBV28,many
TGTGCCAGCAGTGACCAGACCGGGACCGCGGGCTACACCTTC,CASSDQTGTAGYTF,-,TRBJ1-2,TRBV25-1,few
TGTGCCAGCTCACCAATCCTAACACAAGAGCAGTACTTC,CASSPILTQEQYF,-,TRBJ2-7,TRBV18,-
TGTGCCAGCAGTTACTCGGCAGGGTATGAGACCCAGTACTTC,CASSYSAGYETQYF,-,TRBJ2-5,TRBV6-5,many
TGCGCCAGCAGTGAAAGGGACAGGTCTGAAAAACTGTTTTTT,CASSERDRSEKLFF,TRBD1,TRBJ1-4,TRBV5-1,-
TGTGCCAGCAGTTACTCGGGGACAGGGATGAACACTGAAGCTTTCTTT,CASSYSGTGMNTEAFF,TRBD1,TRBJ1-1,TRBV6-5,few
TGTGCCACCAGTGCGGGGCGAGGCAATCAGCCCCAGCATTTT,CATSAGRGNQPQHF,-,TRBJ1-5,TRBV24-1,-
TGCAGCGTTGGGGGGACAGGTTTCGATATGAACACTGAAGCTTTCTTT,CSVGGTGFDMNTEAFF,TRBD1,TRBJ1-1,TRBV29-1,-
TGCAGCGTTGGAAAGGGCAATCAGCCCCAGCATTTT,CSVGKGNQPQHF,-,TRBJ1-5,TRBV29-1,few
TGCAGTGTTCAGGAAAACACTGAAGCTTTCTTT,CSVQENTEAFF,-,TRBJ1-1,TRBV20-1,few
TGTGCCAGTAGTCCGGCGAATCAGCCCCAGCATTTT,CASSPANQPQHF,-,TRBJ1-5,TRBV19,-
TGCGCCAGCAGCTTGGGACAGGGAGAAAAACTGTTTTTT,CASSLGQGEKLFF,TRBD1,TRBJ1-4,TRBV5-1,-
TGTGCCAGCAGCTATCCGGGGACAGCAACTAATGAAAAACTGTTTTTT,CASSYPGTATNEKLFF,TRBD1,TRBJ1-4,TRBV14,-
TGTGCCAGTAGCACACCGGGACGGAAATCAACCTACGAGCAGTACTTC,CASSTPGRKSTYEQYF,-,TRBJ2-7,TRBV19,-
TGTGCCAGCAGCCATAACTATGGGGACAAGGGCGACGAAAAACTGTTTTTT,CASSHNYGDKGDEKLFF,-,TRBJ1-4,TRBV3-1,-
TGTGCCAGCAGTTTATCCCACACAGAGGGGTATAGCAATCAGCCCCAGCATTTT,CASSLSHTEGYSNQPQHF,-,TRBJ1-5,TRBV28,-
TGTGCCAGCAGCCTAAAAAAAGATACGCAGTATTTT,CASSLKKDTQYF,-,TRBJ2-3,TRBV11-3,-
TGTGCCAGCAGTGAGCTCAGGGCCACCGGGGAGCTGTTTTTT,CASSELRATGELFF,-,TRBJ2-2,TRBV2,many
TGTGCCACCAGCACCATATATGGCTACACCTTC,CATSTIYGYTF,-,TRBJ1-2,TRBV15,-
TGTGCCAGCAGGGAGGGTTATGGCTACACCTTC,CASREGYGYTF,-,TRBJ1-2,TRBV28,many
TGTGCCAGCAGTGACTTGGTGGTAGGTAACGAGCAGTACTTC,CASSDLVVGNEQYF,-,TRBJ2-7,TRBV25-1,-
TGCGCCAGCAGCCAAGATACAGCGGGAGGGCCTGGGACCCAGTACTTC,CASSQDTAGGPGTQYF,TRBD2,TRBJ2-5,TRBV4-3,once
TGTGCCAGCAGCTTGGAGGCCCCAGATACGCAGTATTTT,CASSLEAPDTQYF,-,TRBJ2-3,TRBV5-4,once
TGTGCCAGCAGCTTAGATACGGGATACACTGAAGCTTTCTTT,CASSLDTGYTEAFF,-,TRBJ1-1,TRBV11-2,many
TGTGCCAGCAGTTTTGCCCTATACAATCAGCCCCAGCATTTT,CASSFALYNQPQHF,-,TRBJ1-5,TRBV28,many
TGTGCCAGCAGCTCTCCCCCGGCTAACTATGGCTACACCTTC,CASSSPPANYGYTF,-,TRBJ1-2,TRBV7-9,-
TGCAGTGCTGGGACTAGCGGGACTCAGCAGTACTTC,CSAGTSGTQQYF,TRBD2,TRBJ2-7,TRBV20-1,-
TGTGCCAGCAGCTTAGTTCTAGTAGGGGCCAATGAGCAGTTCTTC,CASSLVLVGANEQFF,-,TRBJ2-1,TRBV7-2,once
TGTGCCAGCAGCCAGACGGGCGAGACCCAGTACTTC,CASSQTGETQYF,-,TRBJ2-5,TRBV14,few
TGTGCCAGCAGTTCCGGGACAATTGGCTACACCTTC,CASSSGTIGYTF,-,TRBJ1-2,TRBV6-5,many
TGTGCCAGCAGTGGAATAGGGGCGGGTGACACTGAAGCTTTCTTT,CASSGIGAGDTEAFF,-,TRBJ1-1,TRBV6-1,many
TGCAGTGCTAGAGATCCTCGGCGGGAGGGTCTGAACGAGCAGTACTTC,CSARDPRREGLNEQYF,TRBD2,TRBJ2-7,TRBV20-1,-
TGCGCCAGCAGCCAAGGTCGGGCAGGGGGCAATTCACCCCTCCACTTT,CASSQGRAGGNSPLHF,TRBD1,TRBJ1-6,TRBV4-1,-
TGCGCCAGCAGCTTTGGAGGGTACGAGACTGAAGCTTTCTTT,CASSFGGYETEAFF,-,TRBJ1-1,TRBV5-1,many
TGTGCCAGCAGTCGGGACGACGGGAGTGGCTACACCTTC,CASSRDDGSGYTF,-,TRBJ1-2,TRBV12-3/TRBV12-4,many
TGTGCCAGCAGCCTTAGTGGGGGAACCTTCAGCTCCTACGAGCAGTACTTC,CASSLSGGTFSSYEQYF,-,TRBJ2-7,TRBV7-8,few
TGTGCCAGCAGTTACTCAGAGATGAATTCACCCCTCCACTTT,CASSYSEMNSPLHF,-,TRBJ1-6,TRBV6-2/TRBV6-3,few
TGTGCCAGCAGTTACGAGCAGGGCGCTCTGAACACTGAAGCTTTCTTT,CASSYEQGALNTEAFF,-,TRBJ1-1,TRBV6-5,many
TGCAGTGCTGTCTATCGCGGGACGGGAGAGCAGTACTTC,CSAVYRGTGEQYF,-,TRBJ2-7,TRBV20-1,-
TGTGCCAGCAGCTCTCTAGCGGGAGGACACACCGGGGAGCTGTTTTTT,CASSSLAGGHTGELFF,-,TRBJ2-2,TRBV3-2,-
TGCGCCAGCAGCAAAGGCGTGGGGCTGAACACTGAAGCTTTCTTT,CASSKGVGLNTEAFF,-,TRBJ1-1,TRBV5-1,many
TGCAGTGCTATATTTGCTAGCGAAATACAAGAGACCCAGTACTTC,CSAIFASEIQETQYF,-,TRBJ2-5,TRBV20-1,few
TGTGCCAGCAGCCACAGCGGGAAAAACCCAGAGACCCAGTACTTC,CASSHSGKNPETQYF,-,TRBJ2-5,TRBV3-2,many